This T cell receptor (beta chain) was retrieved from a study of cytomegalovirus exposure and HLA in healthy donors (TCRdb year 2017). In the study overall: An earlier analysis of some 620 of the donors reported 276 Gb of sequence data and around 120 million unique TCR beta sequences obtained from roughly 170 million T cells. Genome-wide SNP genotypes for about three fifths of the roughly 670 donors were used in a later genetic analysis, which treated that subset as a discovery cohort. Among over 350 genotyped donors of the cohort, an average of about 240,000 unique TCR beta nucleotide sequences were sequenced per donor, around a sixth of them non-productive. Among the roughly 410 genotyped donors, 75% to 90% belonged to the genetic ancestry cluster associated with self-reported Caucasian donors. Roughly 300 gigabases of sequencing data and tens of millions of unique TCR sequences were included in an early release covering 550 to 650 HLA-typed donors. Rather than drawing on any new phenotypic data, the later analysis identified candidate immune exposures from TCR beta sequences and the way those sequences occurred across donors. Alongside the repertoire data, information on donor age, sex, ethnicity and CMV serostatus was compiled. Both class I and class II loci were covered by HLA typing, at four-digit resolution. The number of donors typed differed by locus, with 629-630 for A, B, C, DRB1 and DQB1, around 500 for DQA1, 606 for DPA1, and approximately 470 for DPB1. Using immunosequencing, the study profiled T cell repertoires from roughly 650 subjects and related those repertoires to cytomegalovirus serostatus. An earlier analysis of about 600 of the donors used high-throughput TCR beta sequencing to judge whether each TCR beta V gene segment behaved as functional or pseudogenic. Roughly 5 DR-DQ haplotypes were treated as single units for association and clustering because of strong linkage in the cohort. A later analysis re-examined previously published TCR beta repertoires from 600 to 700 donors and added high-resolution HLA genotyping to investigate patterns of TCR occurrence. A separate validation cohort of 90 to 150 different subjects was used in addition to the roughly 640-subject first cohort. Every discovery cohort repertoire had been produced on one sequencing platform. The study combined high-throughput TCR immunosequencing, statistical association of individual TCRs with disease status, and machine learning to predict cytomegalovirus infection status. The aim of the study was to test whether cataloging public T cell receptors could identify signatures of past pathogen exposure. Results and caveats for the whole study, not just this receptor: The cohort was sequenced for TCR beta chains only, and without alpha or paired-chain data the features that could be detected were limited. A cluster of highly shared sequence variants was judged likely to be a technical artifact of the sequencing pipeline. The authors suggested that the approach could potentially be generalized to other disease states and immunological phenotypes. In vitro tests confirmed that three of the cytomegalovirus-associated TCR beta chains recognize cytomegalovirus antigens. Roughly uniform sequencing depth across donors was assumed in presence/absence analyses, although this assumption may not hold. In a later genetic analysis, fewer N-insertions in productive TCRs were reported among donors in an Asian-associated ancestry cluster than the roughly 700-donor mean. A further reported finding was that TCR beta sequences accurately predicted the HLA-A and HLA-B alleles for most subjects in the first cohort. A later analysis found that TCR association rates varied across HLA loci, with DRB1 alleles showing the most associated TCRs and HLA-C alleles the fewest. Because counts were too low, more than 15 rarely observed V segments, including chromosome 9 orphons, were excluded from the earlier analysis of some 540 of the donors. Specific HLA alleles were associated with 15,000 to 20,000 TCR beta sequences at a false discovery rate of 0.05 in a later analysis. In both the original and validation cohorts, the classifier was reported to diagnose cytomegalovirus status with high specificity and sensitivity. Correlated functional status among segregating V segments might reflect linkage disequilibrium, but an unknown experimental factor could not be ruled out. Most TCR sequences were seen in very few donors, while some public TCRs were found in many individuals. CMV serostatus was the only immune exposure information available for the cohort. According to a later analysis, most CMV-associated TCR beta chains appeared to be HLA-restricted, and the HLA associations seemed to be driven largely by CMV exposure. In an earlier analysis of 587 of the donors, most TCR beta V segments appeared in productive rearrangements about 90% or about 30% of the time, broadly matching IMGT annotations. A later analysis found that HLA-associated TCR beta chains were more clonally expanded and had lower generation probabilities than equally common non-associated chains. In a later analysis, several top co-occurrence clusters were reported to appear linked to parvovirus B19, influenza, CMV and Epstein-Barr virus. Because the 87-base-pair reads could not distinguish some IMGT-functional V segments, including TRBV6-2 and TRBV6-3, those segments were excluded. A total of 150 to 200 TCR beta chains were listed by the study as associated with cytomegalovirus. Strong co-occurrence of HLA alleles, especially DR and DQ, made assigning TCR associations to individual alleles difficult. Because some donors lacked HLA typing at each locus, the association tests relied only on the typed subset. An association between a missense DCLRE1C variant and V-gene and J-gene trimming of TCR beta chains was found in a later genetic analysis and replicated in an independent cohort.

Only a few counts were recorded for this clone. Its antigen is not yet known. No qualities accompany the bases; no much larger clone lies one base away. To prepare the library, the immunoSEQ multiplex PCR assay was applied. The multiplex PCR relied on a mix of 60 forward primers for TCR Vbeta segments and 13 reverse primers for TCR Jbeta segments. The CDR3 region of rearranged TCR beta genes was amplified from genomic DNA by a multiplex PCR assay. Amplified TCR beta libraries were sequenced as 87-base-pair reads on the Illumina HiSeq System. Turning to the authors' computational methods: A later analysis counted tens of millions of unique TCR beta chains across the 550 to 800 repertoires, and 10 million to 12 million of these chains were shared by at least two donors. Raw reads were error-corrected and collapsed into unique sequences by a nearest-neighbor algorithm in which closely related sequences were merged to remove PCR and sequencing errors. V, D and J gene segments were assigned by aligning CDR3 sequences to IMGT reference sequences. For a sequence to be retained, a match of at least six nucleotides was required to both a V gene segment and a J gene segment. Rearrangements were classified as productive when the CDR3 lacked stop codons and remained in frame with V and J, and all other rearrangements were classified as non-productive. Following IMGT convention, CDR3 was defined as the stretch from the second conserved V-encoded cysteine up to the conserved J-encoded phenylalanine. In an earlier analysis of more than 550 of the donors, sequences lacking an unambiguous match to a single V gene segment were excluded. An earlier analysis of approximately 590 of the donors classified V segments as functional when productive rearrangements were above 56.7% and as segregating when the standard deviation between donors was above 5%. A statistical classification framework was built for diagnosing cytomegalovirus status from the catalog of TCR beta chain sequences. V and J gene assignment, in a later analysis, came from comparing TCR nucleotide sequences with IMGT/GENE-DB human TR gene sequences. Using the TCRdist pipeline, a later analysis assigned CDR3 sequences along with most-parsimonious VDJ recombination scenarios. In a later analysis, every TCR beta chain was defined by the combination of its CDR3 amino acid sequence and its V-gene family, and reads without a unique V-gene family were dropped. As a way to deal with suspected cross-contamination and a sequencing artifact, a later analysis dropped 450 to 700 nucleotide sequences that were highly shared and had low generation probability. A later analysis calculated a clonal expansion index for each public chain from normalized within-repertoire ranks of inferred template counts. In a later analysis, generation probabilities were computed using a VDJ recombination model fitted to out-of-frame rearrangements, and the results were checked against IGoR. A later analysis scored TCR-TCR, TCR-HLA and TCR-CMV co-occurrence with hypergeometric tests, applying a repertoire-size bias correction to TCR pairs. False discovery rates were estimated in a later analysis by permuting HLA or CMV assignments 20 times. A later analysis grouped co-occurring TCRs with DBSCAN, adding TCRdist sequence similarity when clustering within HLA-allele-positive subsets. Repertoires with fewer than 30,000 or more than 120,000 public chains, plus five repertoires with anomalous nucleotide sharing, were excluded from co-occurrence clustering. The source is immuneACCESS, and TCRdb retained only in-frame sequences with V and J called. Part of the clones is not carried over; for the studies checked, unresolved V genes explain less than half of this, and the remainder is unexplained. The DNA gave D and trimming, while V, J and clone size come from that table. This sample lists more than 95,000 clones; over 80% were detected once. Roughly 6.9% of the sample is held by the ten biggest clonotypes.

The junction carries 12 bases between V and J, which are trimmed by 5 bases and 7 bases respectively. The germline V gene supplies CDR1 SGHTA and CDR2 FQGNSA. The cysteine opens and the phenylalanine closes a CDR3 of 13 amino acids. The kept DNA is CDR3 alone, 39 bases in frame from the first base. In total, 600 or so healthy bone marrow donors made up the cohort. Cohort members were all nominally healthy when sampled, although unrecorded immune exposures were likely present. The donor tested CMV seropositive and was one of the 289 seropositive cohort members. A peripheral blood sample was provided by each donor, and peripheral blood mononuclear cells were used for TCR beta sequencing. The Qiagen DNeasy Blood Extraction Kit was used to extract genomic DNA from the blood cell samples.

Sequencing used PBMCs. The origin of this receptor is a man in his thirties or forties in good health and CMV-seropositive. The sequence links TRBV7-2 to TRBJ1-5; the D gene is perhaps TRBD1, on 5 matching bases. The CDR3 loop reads CASSARWGQPQHF. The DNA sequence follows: TGTGCCAGCAGCGCGCGGTGGGGCCAGCCCCAGCATTTT.